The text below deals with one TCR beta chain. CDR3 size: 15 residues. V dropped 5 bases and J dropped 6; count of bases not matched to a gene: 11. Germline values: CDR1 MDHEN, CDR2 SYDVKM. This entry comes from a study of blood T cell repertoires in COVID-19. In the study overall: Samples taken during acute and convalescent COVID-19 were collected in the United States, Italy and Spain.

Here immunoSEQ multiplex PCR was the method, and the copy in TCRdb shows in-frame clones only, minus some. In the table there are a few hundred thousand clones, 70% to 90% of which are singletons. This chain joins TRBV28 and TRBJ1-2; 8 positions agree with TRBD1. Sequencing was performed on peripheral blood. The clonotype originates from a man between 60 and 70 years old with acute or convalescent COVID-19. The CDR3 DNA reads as TGTGCCAGCAGTCTCACCGGGACAGGAGTCGATGGCTACACCTTC. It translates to CASSLTGTGVDGYTF.